These T cell receptor beta chains were read from a single sample in a study of OX40 agonist ivuxolimab in advanced cancers. Produced via immunoSEQ multiplex PCR; TCRdb's table is partial and in-frame only. The sample shows 13,000 to 15,000 clones, 70% to 80% of them seen only once. The sequences come from CD4+ or CD8+ T cells sorted from blood, collected in a trial of the OX40 agonist ivuxolimab. These receptors all come from an adult with an advanced solid tumor such as melanoma, head and neck, liver or kidney cancer. CDR3s include the opening cysteine and the closing phenylalanine or tryptophan. D genes are given only for firm matches. Not all rows give a size; the values are once, few, many and, for expanded clones, a class.

TRBJ2-5	TRBD2	TRBV2	.	CASTLSGEETQYF	TGTGCCAGCACCCTAAGCGGGGAAGAGACCCAGTACTTC
TRBJ1-4	.	TRBV11-2	.	CASSLDFTGSWGEKLFF	TGTGCCAGCAGCTTAGATTTTACAGGATCCTGGGGTGAAAAACTGTTTTTT
TRBJ2-4	TRBD2	TRBV13	.	CASSSYSGTSGGKLAKNIQYF	TGTGCCAGCAGCTCCTACTCCGGGACTAGCGGGGGGAAACTAGCCAAAAACATTCAGTACTTC
TRBJ2-7	.	TRBV4-3	.	CASSQEFGVEQYF	TGCGCCAGCAGCCAAGAATTCGGGGTCGAGCAGTACTTC
TRBJ1-1	.	TRBV30	.	CAGYRRRTEAFF	TGTGCCGGCTACAGGCGGAGGACTGAAGCTTTCTTT
TRBJ1-1	.	TRBV27	.	CASSFKRGTEAFF	TGTGCCAGCAGTTTTAAACGCGGGACGGAAGCTTTCTTT
TRBJ2-7	TRBD1	TRBV4-3	once	CASSQGTGFYEQYF	TGCGCCAGCAGCCAAGGGACAGGATTCTACGAGCAGTACTTC
TRBJ1-4	.	TRBV27	.	CASSLVRGEKLFF	TGTGCCAGCAGTTTAGTGCGAGGGGAAAAACTGTTTTTT
TRBJ2-3	.	TRBV7-6	.	CASSLPGPTDTQYF	TGTGCCAGCAGCTTACCGGGGCCGACAGATACGCAGTATTTT
TRBJ1-3	.	TRBV7-6	once	CASSSTVTGNTIYF	TGTGCCAGCAGCTCAACCGTAACTGGAAACACCATATATTTT
TRBJ2-3	.	TRBV7-9	medium-sized	CASDPGTDTQYF	TGTGCCAGCGACCCGGGCACAGATACGCAGTATTTT
TRBJ2-7	.	TRBV7-7	.	CASSAGPTYEQYF	TGTGCTAGCAGCGCTGGGCCTACCTACGAGCAGTACTTC
TRBJ2-5	TRBD2	TRBV15	.	CATWGLAGKETQYF	TGTGCCACCTGGGGACTAGCGGGGAAAGAGACCCAGTACTTC
TRBJ1-2	TRBD1	TRBV2	.	CASSGTGGYGYTF	TGTGCCAGCAGTGGGACAGGGGGCTATGGCTACACCTTC
TRBJ2-1	TRBD2	TRBV7-8	.	CASSLGGLANEQFF	TGTGCCAGCAGCTTGGGGGGACTAGCCAATGAGCAGTTCTTC
TRBJ2-1	TRBD1	TRBV6-1	once	CASRGQGARNEQFF	TGTGCCAGCAGAGGACAGGGGGCAAGGAATGAGCAGTTCTTC
TRBJ2-4	.	TRBV19	.	CASSIFVGSIAKNIQYF	TGTGCCAGTAGTATCTTTGTGGGGTCGATAGCCAAAAACATTCAGTACTTC
TRBJ1-4	.	TRBV7-2	.	CASSLVLPDRKNEKLFF	TGTGCCAGCAGCTTAGTCCTCCCCGACAGGAAAAATGAAAAACTGTTTTTT
TRBJ1-2	.	TRBV2	.	CASSRGVDGYTF	TGTGCCAGCTCGCGGGGTGTAGATGGCTACACCTTC
TRBJ1-2	TRBD1	TRBV5-1	.	CASSSTTGGLQANYGYTF	TGCGCCAGCAGCAGCACCACAGGGGGCCTACAAGCTAACTATGGCTACACCTTC
TRBJ2-4	TRBD1	TRBV5-4	.	CASSLLGQTSYF	TGTGCCAGCAGCTTGTTGGGACAGACCTCGTACTTC
TRBJ2-7	.	TRBV5-8	.	CASSLVVRLQNVAYEQYF	TGTGCCAGCAGCTTGGTCGTCAGATTACAAAACGTTGCCTACGAGCAGTACTTC
TRBJ2-5	TRBD1	TRBV7-9	.	CATQPMFGQGQETQYF	TGTGCCACCCAGCCGATGTTTGGACAGGGGCAAGAGACCCAGTACTTC
TRBJ2-5	.	TRBV27	.	CASSLSGGETQYF	TGTGCCAGCAGTTTATCGGGCGGAGAGACCCAGTACTTC
TRBJ2-1	.	TRBV9	.	CASSVVSGNEQFF	TGTGCCAGCAGCGTAGTTTCAGGTAATGAGCAGTTCTTC
TRBJ1-2	.	TRBV27	once	CASSSSPYTVGYTF	TGTGCCAGCAGTTCCTCACCCTACACCGTGGGCTACACCTTC
TRBJ1-1	TRBD1	TRBV2	few	CASSPTTGGFTEAFF	TGTGCCAGCAGTCCAACGACAGGGGGTTTTACTGAAGCTTTCTTT
TRBJ1-2	TRBD1	TRBV19	.	CASRLQGAQGYTF	TGTGCCAGTAGGTTACAGGGGGCGCAGGGCTACACCTTC
TRBJ1-2	.	TRBV5-4	.	CASSPGGWGFGYTF	TGTGCCAGCAGCCCTGGGGGGTGGGGGTTTGGCTACACCTTC
TRBJ1-2	TRBD1	TRBV5-4	.	CASSQDLGQTTYGYTF	TGTGCCAGCAGCCAAGATCTGGGACAGACTACTTATGGCTACACCTTC
TRBJ1-5	TRBD1	TRBV7-2	few	CASSLAGGWDRASNQPQHF	TGTGCCAGCAGCTTAGCGGGGGGTTGGGACAGGGCCAGCAATCAGCCCCAGCATTTT
TRBJ2-1	.	TRBV18	.	CASSPPKGDRAGNEQFF	TGTGCCAGCTCACCACCGAAGGGAGACAGGGCGGGGAATGAGCAGTTCTTC
TRBJ2-7	.	TRBV4-1	.	CASSQDGGLASYEQYF	TGCGCCAGCAGCCAAGATGGGGGCCTAGCCTCCTACGAGCAGTACTTC
TRBJ1-1	.	TRBV6-5	.	CASSPNRAAEAFF	TGTGCCAGCAGCCCTAACAGGGCAGCTGAAGCTTTCTTT
TRBJ1-4	.	TRBV5-4	.	CASSLGSSAKTNEKLFF	TGTGCCAGCAGTCTGGGGTCTTCCGCGAAGACTAATGAAAAACTGTTTTTT
TRBJ2-6	.	TRBV13	.	CASSFLALSGANVLTF	TGTGCCAGCAGCTTCCTAGCCCTGAGTGGGGCCAACGTCCTGACTTTC
TRBJ1-1	.	TRBV7-9	.	CASSLGLMAEAFF	TGTGCCAGCAGCTTAGGATTAATGGCTGAAGCTTTCTTT
TRBJ1-2	TRBD1	TRBV7-2	.	CASSSKDRAPDHTF	TGTGCCAGCAGCTCCAAAGACAGGGCCCCAGATCACACCTTC
TRBJ2-7	TRBD1	TRBV25-1	.	CASSESTGWFNEQYF	TGTGCCAGCAGTGAATCGACAGGGTGGTTTAACGAGCAGTACTTC
TRBJ2-1	.	TRBV15	.	CATSRDLGGGRYNEQFF	TGTGCCACCAGCAGAGATCTGGGAGGGGGGCGATACAATGAGCAGTTCTTC
TRBJ2-3	.	TRBV4-3	.	CASSQVFTAEDTQYF	TGCGCCAGCAGCCAAGTCTTTACCGCCGAGGATACGCAGTATTTT
TRBJ2-3	.	TRBV6-5	once	CASSWGQSTDTQYF	TGTGCCAGCAGTTGGGGGCAGAGCACAGATACGCAGTATTTT
TRBJ2-7	TRBD1	TRBV6-5	.	CASMDRGTYEQYF	TGTGCCAGCATGGACAGGGGCACCTACGAGCAGTACTTC